This TCR beta chain was sequenced during a study of blood T cell repertoires in COVID-19. Germline V lookup: CDR1 SGDLS, CDR2 YYNGEE. V lost 3 bases and J lost 7, with 11 bases in between. The CDR3 has 13 residues. Measured with immunoSEQ multiplex PCR; TCRdb has only the in-frame clones, and not every one. Altogether fewer than 55,000 clones are present, roughly 82% being singletons, with the ten largest covering 2.5% to 3.5%. The TCR originated in a woman aged 55-70 years with acute or convalescent COVID-19. Sequencing was done on a sample of peripheral blood. The rearrangement joins TRBV9 to TRBJ2-1; perhaps TRBD1 as D (5 bases). The CDR3 sequence: CASSEGVTNEQFF. CDR3 bases: TGTGCCAGCAGCGAAGGGGTAACGAATGAGCAGTTCTTC.